Sequencing of this T cell receptor (beta chain) was carried out in a study of cytomegalovirus exposure and HLA in healthy donors. Vbeta (60) and Jbeta (13) primers were used in the PCR. Profiled with immunoSEQ multiplex PCR; TCRdb holds only in-frame clones, not every one. The table has 100,000 to 150,000 clones, over 80% seen once. Germline V gene lookup returns CDR1 SGHRS and CDR2 YFSETQ. The CDR3 sequence is 14 residues long. Losses at the gene ends were 2 bases for V and 12 bases for J; bases not matched to a gene: 5. The chain combines TRBV5-1 with TRBJ1-6; TRBD1 aligns across 10 bases. This receptor was identified in a man aged 18 to 35 in good health and CMV-seropositive. Sequenced sample: PBMCs. CDR3 region: CASSLGDRGLPLHF. The CDR3 DNA sequence: TGCGCCAGCAGCTTAGGGGACAGGGGCCTACCCCTCCACTTT.